This TCR beta chain was documented in a study of siplizumab effects on memory and regulatory T cells. Germline CDR1 and CDR2: LNHDA and SQIVND (reference sequence). After removal of 3 bases from V and 5 bases from J, the junction contained 8 bases not matched to a gene. This CDR3 contains 16 residues. Assays captured around 97,000 TCR templates per sample. Clones were sequenced by immunoSEQ multiplex PCR, and TCRdb holds only the in-frame ones, with some missing. The table shows about 91,000 clones, with 90% to 95% occurring only once. The rearrangement uses TRBV19 and TRBJ1-5, with 9 bases aligning to TRBD1. Sequencing used CD8+ T cells sorted from blood. This TCR was recovered from a human donor in good health. For the CDR3, the DNA is TGTGCCAGTAGTATCATTCCACAGGGGGCGGATCAGCCCCAGCATTTT. Translating it yields CASSIIPQGADQPQHF.